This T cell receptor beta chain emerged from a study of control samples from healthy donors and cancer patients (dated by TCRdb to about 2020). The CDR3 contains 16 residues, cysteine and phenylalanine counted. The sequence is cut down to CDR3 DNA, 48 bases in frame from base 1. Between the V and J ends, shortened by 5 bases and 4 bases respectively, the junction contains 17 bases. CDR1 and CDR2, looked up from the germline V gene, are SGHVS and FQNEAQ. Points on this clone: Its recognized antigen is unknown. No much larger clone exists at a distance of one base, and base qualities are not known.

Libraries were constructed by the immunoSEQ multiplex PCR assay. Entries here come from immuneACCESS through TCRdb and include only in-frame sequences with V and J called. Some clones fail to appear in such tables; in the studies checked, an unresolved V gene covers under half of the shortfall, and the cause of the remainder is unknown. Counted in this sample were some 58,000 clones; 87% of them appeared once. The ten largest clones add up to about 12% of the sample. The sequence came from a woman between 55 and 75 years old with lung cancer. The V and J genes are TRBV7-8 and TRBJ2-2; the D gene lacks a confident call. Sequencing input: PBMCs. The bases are TGTGCCAGCAGCCCAGGCGGCGTAGCAAGCACCGGGGAGCTGTTTTTT. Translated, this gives CASSPGGVASTGELFF.